Presented here are 11 T cell receptor beta chains from one specimen sequenced in a study of OX40 agonist ivuxolimab in advanced cancers. Produced via immunoSEQ multiplex PCR; TCRdb's table is partial and in-frame only. This table has about 94,000 clones, around 87% appearing once. The sequencing used CD4+ or CD8+ T cells sorted from blood, collected in a trial of the OX40 agonist ivuxolimab. The receptors originated from an adult with an advanced solid tumor such as melanoma, head and neck, liver or kidney cancer.

CDR3 protein: CASHLPGGADTQYF. The DNA for the CDR3 is TGTGCCAGCCACCTTCCTGGGGGCGCAGATACGCAGTATTTT. The chain joins TRBV27 to TRBJ2-3; the D gene is possibly TRBD1 (6 bases). The ends were cut back, 8 bases at V and 4 bases at J, with 16 bases in the middle. Looked up from germline, CDR1 is MNHEY and CDR2 is SMNVEV (reference sequence). This CDR3 spans 14 amino acids.

This clone was seen a few times. CDR3 amino acids: CASSITQGINEKLFF. The CDR3 region has the DNA TGTGCCAGTAGTATCACCCAGGGGATTAATGAAAAACTGTTTTTT. The chain is built from TRBV19 and TRBJ1-4, with D perhaps matching TRBD1 (6 bases). The CDR3 sequence is 15 residues long. With 3 bases removed from V and 4 bases from J, the gap between germline ends came to 12 bases. Germline V gives CDR1 LNHDA, CDR2 SQIVND (reference sequence).

This clone was found a few times. The rearrangement links TRBV11-2 to TRBJ2-7; D unclear. V was clipped by 5 bases and J by 6 bases, with 11 bases between them. The germline gives CDR1 SGHAT, CDR2 FQNNGV. This CDR3 has 12 amino acids. The CDR3 region is CASSPRSREQYF. CDR3 coding DNA: TGTGCCAGCAGCCCCCGGTCACGCGAGCAGTACTTC.

The V call is TRBV27, the J call TRBJ2-1; a possible D gene is TRBD2 (6 bases). Trimming removed 3 bases at V and 6 bases at J, with 18 bases between. This CDR3 is built from 16 residues. CDR1 is MNHEY and CDR2 is SMNVEV in the germline V gene (reference sequence). CDR3 protein: CASSFPAGRVINEQFF. The CDR3 DNA reads TGTGCCAGCAGTTTCCCGGCGGGACGAGTGATCAATGAGCAGTTCTTC.

This rearrangement joins TRBV30 to TRBJ2-4; 7 positions match TRBD2. Germline CDR1 GTSNPN, CDR2 SVGIG (reference sequence). The CDR3 contains 15 residues. Unmatched junction bases numbered 6, after V lost 2 bases and J lost 2 bases. The CDR3 sequence is CAWSSRGGSKNIQYF. CDR3 in DNA: TGTGCCTGGAGTTCCCGGGGAGGGTCCAAAAACATTCAGTACTTC.

CDR3 in amino acids: CASSSGGAHEQYF. CDR3 coding DNA: TGCGCCAGCAGCAGCGGGGGGGCCCACGAGCAGTACTTC. This sequence joins TRBV5-1 and TRBJ2-7, with TRBD2 identical over 10 bases. CDR3 length: 13 residues. Trimming took 4 bases from V and 5 from J; bases not matched to a gene: 3. The germline V gene encodes CDR1 SGHRS and CDR2 YFSETQ.

The rearrangement uses TRBV5-1 and TRBJ2-1; possible D gene TRBD1, 6 bases. This CDR3 has 15 residues. V was pared by 5 bases and J by 5 bases, with 17 bases between. The germline gives CDR1 SGHRS, CDR2 YFSETQ. The CDR3 nucleotides read TGCGCCAGCAGTTACGGACAGCGACTCCACAATGAGCAGTTCTTC. Amino acid sequence: CASSYGQRLHNEQFF.

The rearrangement links TRBV6-5 to TRBJ2-2, with D possibly TRBD1 on 8 matching bases. Per the germline V gene, CDR1 is MNHEY and CDR2 is SVGAGI. The CDR3 runs 15 residues. Trimming left V 7 bases short and J 3 bases short, with 15 bases between. CDR3 residues: CASNEQGGDTGELFF. The CDR3 nucleotides read TGTGCCAGCAACGAACAGGGGGGGGACACCGGGGAGCTGTTTTTT.

The V gene is TRBV18, the J gene TRBJ2-7; 14 positions agree with TRBD2. The CDR3 has 17 amino acids. Germline CDR1 is KGHSH and CDR2 is LQKENI. Trimming removed 5 bases from V and 2 bases from J; junction bases left unmatched: 8. The CDR3: CASSAAGTSGGTYEQYF. DNA for the CDR3: TGTGCCAGCTCAGCGGCCGGGACTAGCGGGGGCACCTACGAGCAGTACTTC. The full variable domain, in which reference TRBV18 and TRBJ2-7 provide the parts outside the CDR3, is NAGVMQNPRHLVRRRGQEARLRCSPMKGHSHVYWYRQLPEEGLKFMVYLQKENIIDESGMPKERFSAEFPKEGPSILRIQQVVRGDSAAYFCASSAAGTSGGTYEQYFGPGTRLTVT.

The genes are TRBV11-2 and TRBJ2-7; tentative D call: TRBD1 (5 bases). In germline, CDR1 is SGHAT, CDR2 FQNNGV. The CDR3 consists of 15 residues. Between the trimmed V and J ends, which lost 5 bases and 6 bases, there was a span of 20 bases. CDR3 in amino acids: CASSPRAAQAREQYF. As DNA, the CDR3 is TGTGCCAGCAGCCCCCGGGCCGCACAGGCCCGCGAGCAGTACTTC. The full variable domain, its missing parts supplied by reference TRBV11-2 and TRBJ2-7, is EAGVAQSPRYKIIEKRQSVAFWCNPISGHATLYWYQQILGQGPKLLIQFQNNGVVDDSQLPKDRFSAERLKGVDSTLKIQPAKLEDSAVYLCASSPRAAQAREQYFGPGTRLTVT.

The J gene is TRBJ2-7, the V gene TRBV5-1, with 7 bases matching TRBD1. Germline values: CDR1 SGHRS, CDR2 YFSETQ. The CDR3 sequence is 14 residues long. With 4 bases clipped from V and 2 bases from J, the junction kept 6 bases outside the gene matches. CDR3 DNA: TGCGCCAGCAGCAAAATACAGGGGACCTACGAGCAGTACTTC. Its translation: CASSKIQGTYEQYF.